A single sample is the source of the 22 T cell receptor beta chains below, sequenced in a study of T cells expressing NK-cell markers. TCRdb re-called the 5' RACE reads and shows each CDR3 protein once, DNA omitted. The specimen's table records 300,000 or so distinct CDR3 sequences. The sample comprised blood T cells: a sorted CD56 or NKG2C T cell subset, CD4+ or CD8+ T cells, or bulk PBMC T cells (not recorded which). Source of these receptors: a woman aged 18-70 years in good health.

V and J are TRBV29-1 and TRBJ2-5; the D call of TRBD2 rests on TCRdb alone, since no DNA is present to check it. This CDR3 comprises 13 residues. Germline V gives CDR1 SQVTM, CDR2 ANQGSEA. The CDR3 region is CSQKTSGRETQYF.

The rearrangement links TRBV20-1 to TRBJ1-1. Germline V lookup: CDR1 DFQATT, CDR2 SNEGSKA (reference sequence). The CDR3 contains 13 residues. This CDR3 reads CSTLGSLGTEAFF.

The chain is built from TRBV27 and TRBJ1-5. This CDR3 region has 14 residues. Germline CDR1 MNHEY, CDR2 SMNVEV (reference sequence). CDR3 sequence: CASRGSGRQEPQHF.

The chain employs TRBV24-1 and TRBJ2-1; TCRdb's assignment of TRBD2 cannot be checked, as there is no DNA. CDR3 length: 14 amino acids. Germline CDR1 is KGHDR and CDR2 is SFDVKD. This chain's CDR3 is CATSDERCYNEQFF.

This chain joins TRBV6-1 and TRBJ2-2; TCRdb gives TRBD1 as the D gene, but with no DNA this cannot be confirmed. Germline CDR1 reads MNHNS; CDR2 reads SASEGT. CDR3 size: 16 residues. CDR3 sequence: CASREDRGLHTGELFF.

CDR3 amino acids: CASSFIRGAEDVETQYF. The rearrangement links TRBV5-1 to TRBJ2-5; the D call from TCRdb, TRBD1, cannot be confirmed without DNA. Per germline, CDR1 SGHRS and CDR2 YFSETQ. There are 17 residues in the CDR3.

The gene calls are TRBV5-1 and TRBJ2-1; TCRdb proposes TRBD1, but this gene call is untestable without DNA. This CDR3 spans 15 amino acids. Germline assignment: CDR1 SGHRS and CDR2 YFSETQ. CDR3 protein: CASSSSGQGIDEQFF.

The chain uses TRBV7-2 and TRBJ2-2. CDR3 size: 13 residues. CDR1 is SGHTA and CDR2 is FQGNSA in the germline V gene. CDR3 sequence reads: CASSRGLAGELFF. Filled out from reference TRBV7-2 and TRBJ2-2, the complete variable domain reads GAGVSQSPSNKVTEKGKDVELRCDPISGHTALYWYRQSLGQGLEFLIYFQGNSAPDKSGLPSDRFSAERTGGSVSTLTIQRTQQEDSAVYLCASSRGLAGELFFGEGSRLTVL.

The chain links TRBV29-1 to TRBJ1-2; lacking DNA, the TRBD1 call made by TCRdb goes unchecked. Germline CDR1 SQVTM, CDR2 ANQGSEA. This CDR3 is built from 16 residues. CDR3 amino acids: CSVERAQGFIYYGYTF.

This sequence joins TRBV18 and TRBJ1-1. Germline loops: CDR1 KGHSH, CDR2 LQKENI. This CDR3 contains 13 residues. The CDR3 sequence is CASSQASNTEAFF.

The chain employs TRBV28 and TRBJ2-1; TCRdb proposes TRBD1, but this gene call is untestable without DNA. This CDR3 contains 18 residues. Germline CDR1 and CDR2: MDHEN and SYDVKM. The CDR3 spells CASRAPVVREGSYNEQFF.

The V and J genes are TRBV12-3 or TRBV12-4 and TRBJ2-3. The CDR3 spans 13 residues. The CDR3 sequence: CASSPTYRDTQYF.

This chain links TRBV4-3 with TRBJ1-3; TCRdb indicates TRBD1, and absent DNA this call remains unverified. CDR3 length equals 18 residues. The germline CDR1 and CDR2 sequences are LGHNA and YSLEER. The chain's CDR3 is CASSQGRKTGDTGNTIYF.

V usage is TRBV20-1 and J usage is TRBJ2-3. The CDR3 is 12 residues long. CDR1 and CDR2 (germline): DFQATT, SNEGSKA (reference sequence). The CDR3 sequence is CSVGVSTDTQYF.

V gene TRBV6-1 combines with J gene TRBJ2-5; there is no DNA to check the TCRdb D call of TRBD2. Germline lookup yields CDR1 MNHNS and CDR2 SASEGT. CDR3 size: 15 residues. CDR3 sequence: CASSISLAAQETQCF.

The chain joins TRBV7-2 to TRBJ1-5. The germline CDR1 and CDR2 sequences are SGHTA and FQGNSA. The CDR3 sequence is 16 residues long. CDR3 in amino acids: CASSLEPLSGNQPQHF.

This chain connects TRBV9 to TRBJ2-1. CDR3 length: 13 amino acids. Germline V lookup: CDR1 SGDLS, CDR2 YYNGEE. The CDR3: CASSDQELREQFF.

This chain connects TRBV18 to TRBJ1-5; lacking DNA, the TRBD1 call made by TCRdb goes unchecked. The CDR3 runs 16 residues. Germline V gene lookup returns CDR1 KGHSH and CDR2 LQKENI. CDR3 protein: CASSPFPTGSNQPQHF.

This chain joins TRBV6-4 and TRBJ1-1. The CDR3 extends over 12 amino acids. Germline assignment: CDR1 MRHNA and CDR2 SNTAGT. The CDR3: CASSGGGTEAFF.

The chain recombines TRBV12-3 or TRBV12-4 with TRBJ2-7. This CDR3 is 12 amino acids long. Here the CDR3 reads CASSSRYYEQYF.

This rearrangement joins TRBV10-3 to TRBJ2-3; without DNA, the TCRdb call of TRBD1 cannot be checked. Germline assignment: CDR1 ENHRY and CDR2 SYGVKD. This CDR3 is built from 15 residues. CDR3 region: CAIRNDREFTDTQYF.

This sequence joins TRBV5-4 and TRBJ2-7. Per the germline V gene, CDR1 is SGHNT and CDR2 is YYREEE (reference sequence). This CDR3 contains 13 residues. Here the CDR3 reads CASSLPRSYEQYF.